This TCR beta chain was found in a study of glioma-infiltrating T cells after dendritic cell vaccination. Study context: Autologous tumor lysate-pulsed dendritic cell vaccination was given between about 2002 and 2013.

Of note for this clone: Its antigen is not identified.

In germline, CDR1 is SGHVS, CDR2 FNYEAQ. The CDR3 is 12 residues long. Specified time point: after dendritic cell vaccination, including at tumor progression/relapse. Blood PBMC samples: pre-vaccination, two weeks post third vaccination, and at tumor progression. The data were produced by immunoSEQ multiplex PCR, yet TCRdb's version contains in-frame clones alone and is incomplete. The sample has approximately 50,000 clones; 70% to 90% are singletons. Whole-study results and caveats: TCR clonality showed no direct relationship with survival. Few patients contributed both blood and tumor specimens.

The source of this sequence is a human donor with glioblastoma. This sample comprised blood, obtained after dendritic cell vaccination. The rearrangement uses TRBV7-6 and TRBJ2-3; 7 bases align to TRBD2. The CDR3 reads CAVGGFTDTQYF. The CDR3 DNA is TGTGCTGTCGGGGGGTTCACAGATACGCAGTATTTT.